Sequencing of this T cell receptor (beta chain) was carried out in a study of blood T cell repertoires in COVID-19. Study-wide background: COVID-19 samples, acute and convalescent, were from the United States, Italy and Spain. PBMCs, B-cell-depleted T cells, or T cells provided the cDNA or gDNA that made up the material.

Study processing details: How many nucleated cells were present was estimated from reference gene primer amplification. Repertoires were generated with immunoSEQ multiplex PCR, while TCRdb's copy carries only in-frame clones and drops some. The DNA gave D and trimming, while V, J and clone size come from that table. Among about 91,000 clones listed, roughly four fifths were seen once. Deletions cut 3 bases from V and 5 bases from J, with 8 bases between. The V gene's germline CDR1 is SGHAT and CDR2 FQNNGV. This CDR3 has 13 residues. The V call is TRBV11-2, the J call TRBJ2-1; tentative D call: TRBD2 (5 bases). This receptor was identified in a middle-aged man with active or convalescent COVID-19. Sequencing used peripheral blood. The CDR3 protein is CASSFTGDNEQFF. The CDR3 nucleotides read TGTGCCAGCAGCTTTACCGGGGACAATGAGCAGTTCTTC.